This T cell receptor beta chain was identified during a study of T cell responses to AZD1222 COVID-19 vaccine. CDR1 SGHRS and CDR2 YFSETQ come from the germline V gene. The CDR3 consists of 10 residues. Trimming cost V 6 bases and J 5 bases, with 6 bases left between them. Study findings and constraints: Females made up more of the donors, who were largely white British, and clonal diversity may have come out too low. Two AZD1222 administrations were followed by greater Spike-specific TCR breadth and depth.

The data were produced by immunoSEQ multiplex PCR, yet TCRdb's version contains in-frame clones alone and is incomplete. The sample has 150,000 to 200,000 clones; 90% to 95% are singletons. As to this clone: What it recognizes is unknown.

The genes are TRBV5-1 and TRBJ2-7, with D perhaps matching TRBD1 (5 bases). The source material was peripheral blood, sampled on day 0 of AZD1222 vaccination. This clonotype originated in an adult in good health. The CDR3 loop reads CASKGDEQYF. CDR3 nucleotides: TGCGCCAGCAAAGGGGACGAGCAGTACTTC. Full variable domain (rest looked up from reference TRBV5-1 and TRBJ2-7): KAGVTQTPRYLIKTRGQQVTLSCSPISGHRSVSWYQQTPGQGLQFLFEYFSETQRNKGNFPGRFSGRQFSNSRSEMNVSTLELGDSALYLCASKGDEQYFGPGTRLTVT.